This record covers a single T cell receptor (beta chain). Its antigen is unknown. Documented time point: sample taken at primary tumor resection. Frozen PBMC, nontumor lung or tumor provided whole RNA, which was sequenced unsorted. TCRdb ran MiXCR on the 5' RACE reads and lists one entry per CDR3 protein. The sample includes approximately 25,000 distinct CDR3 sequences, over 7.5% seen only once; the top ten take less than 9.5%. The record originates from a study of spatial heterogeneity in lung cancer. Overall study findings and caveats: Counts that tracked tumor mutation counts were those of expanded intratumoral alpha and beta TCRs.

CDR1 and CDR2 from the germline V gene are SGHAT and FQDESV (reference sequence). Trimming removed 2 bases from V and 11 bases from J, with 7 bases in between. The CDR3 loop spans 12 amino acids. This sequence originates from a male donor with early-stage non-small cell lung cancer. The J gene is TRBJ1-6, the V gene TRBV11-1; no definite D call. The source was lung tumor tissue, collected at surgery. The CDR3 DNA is TGTGCCAGCAGCTTACTGGGAGCACCCCTCCACTTT. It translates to CASSLLGAPLHF.